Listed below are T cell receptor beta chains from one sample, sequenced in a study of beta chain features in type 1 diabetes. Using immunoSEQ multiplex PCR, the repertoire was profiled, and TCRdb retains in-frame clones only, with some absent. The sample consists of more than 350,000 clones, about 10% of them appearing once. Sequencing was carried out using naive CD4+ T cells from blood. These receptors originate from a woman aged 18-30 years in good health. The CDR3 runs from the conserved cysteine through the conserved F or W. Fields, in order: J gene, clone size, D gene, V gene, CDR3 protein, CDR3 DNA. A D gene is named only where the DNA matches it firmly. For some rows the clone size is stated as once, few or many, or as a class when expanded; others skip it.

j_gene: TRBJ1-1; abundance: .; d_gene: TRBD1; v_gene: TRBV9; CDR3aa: CASNTGDRTEAFF; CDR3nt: TGTGCCAGCAATACAGGGGATCGGACTGAAGCTTTCTTT
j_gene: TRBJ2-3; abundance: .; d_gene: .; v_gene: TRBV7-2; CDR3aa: CASSLVRRGDTQYF; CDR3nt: TGTGCCAGCAGCTTAGTCCGGCGGGGCGATACGCAGTATTTT
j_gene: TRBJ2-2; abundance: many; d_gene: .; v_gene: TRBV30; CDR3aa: CAWSVFNTGELFF; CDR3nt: TGTGCCTGGAGTGTGTTTAACACCGGGGAGCTGTTTTTT
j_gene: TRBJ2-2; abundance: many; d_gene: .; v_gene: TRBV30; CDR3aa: CACNRVLTGELFF; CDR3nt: TGTGCCTGTAACAGGGTTCTCACCGGGGAGCTGTTTTTT
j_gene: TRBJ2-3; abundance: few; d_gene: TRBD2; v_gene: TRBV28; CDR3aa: CASSAAGGTDTQYF; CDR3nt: TGTGCCAGCAGCGCTGCGGGGGGCACAGATACGCAGTATTTT
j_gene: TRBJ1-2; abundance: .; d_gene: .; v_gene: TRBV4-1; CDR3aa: CASSHQGHYGYTF; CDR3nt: TGCGCCAGCAGCCATCAGGGTCACTATGGCTACACCTTC
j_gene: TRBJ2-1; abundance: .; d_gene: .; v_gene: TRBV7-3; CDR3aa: CASSPTGWTEQFF; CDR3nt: TGTGCCAGCAGCCCTACAGGGTGGACTGAGCAGTTCTTC
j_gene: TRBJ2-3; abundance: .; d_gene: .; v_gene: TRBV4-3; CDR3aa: CASSPQRGGNTDTQYF; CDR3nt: TGCGCCAGCAGCCCCCAGAGAGGCGGTAACACAGATACGCAGTATTTT
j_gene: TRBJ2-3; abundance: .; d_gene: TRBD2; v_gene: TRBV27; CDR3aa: CASSTWTSGIADTQYF; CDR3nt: TGTGCCAGCAGTACATGGACTAGCGGGATAGCAGATACGCAGTATTTT
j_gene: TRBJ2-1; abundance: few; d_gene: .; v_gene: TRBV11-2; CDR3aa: CASSLAGSYNEQFF; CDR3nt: TGTGCCAGCAGTTTAGCAGGCTCCTACAATGAGCAGTTCTTC
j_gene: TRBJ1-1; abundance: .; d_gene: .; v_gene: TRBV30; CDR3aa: CAWREGGYTEAFF; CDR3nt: TGTGCCTGGAGGGAGGGGGGATACACTGAAGCTTTCTTT
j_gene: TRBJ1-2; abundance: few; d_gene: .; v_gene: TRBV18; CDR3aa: CASSPTDSYGYTF; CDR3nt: TGTGCCAGCTCACCAACGGACAGCTATGGCTACACCTTC
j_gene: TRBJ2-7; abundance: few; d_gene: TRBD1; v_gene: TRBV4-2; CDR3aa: CASSPGQGGSYEQYF; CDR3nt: TGTGCCAGCAGCCCCGGACAGGGCGGCTCCTACGAGCAGTACTTC
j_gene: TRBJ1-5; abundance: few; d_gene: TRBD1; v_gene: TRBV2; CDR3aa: CASSRTGGGGYQPQHF; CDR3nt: TGTGCCAGCAGTCGGACAGGGGGCGGAGGGTACCAGCCCCAGCATTTT
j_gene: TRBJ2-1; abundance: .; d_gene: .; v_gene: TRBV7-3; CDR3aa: CASSLAGTAEQFF; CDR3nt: TGTGCCAGCAGCTTGGCAGGTACGGCTGAGCAGTTCTTC
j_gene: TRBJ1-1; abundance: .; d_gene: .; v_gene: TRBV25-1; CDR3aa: CASSPKRGLNTEAFF; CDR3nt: TGTGCCAGCAGTCCCAAGAGGGGGTTAAACACTGAAGCTTTCTTT
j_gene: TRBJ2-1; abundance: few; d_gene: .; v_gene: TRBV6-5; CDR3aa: CASSLWDEQFF; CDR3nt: TGTGCCAGCAGTTTATGGGACGAGCAGTTCTTC
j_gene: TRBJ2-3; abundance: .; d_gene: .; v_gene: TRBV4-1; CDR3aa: CASSQGLSAQYF; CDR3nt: TGCGCCAGCAGCCAAGGATTGAGTGCGCAGTATTTT
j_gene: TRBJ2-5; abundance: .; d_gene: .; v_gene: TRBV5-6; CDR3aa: CASSSPQDQSQETQYF; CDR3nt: TGTGCCAGCAGCTCGCCACAGGACCAGAGCCAAGAGACCCAGTACTTC
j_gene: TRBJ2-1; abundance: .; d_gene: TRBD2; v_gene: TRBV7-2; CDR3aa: CASSLGGGASGAQFF; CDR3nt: TGTGCCAGCAGCCTCGGCGGGGGGGCCAGCGGGGCGCAGTTCTTC
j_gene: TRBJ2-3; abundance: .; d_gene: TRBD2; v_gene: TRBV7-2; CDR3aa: CASRPVGSTSGGTDTQYF; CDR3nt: TGTGCCAGCAGGCCCGTGGGGTCGACTAGCGGGGGCACAGATACGCAGTATTTT
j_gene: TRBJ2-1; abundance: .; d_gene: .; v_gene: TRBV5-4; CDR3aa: CASSALRGSYNEQFF; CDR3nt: TGTGCCAGCAGTGCGCTTCGAGGTTCCTACAATGAGCAGTTCTTC
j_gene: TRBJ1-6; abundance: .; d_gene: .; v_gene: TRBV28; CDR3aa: CASSFGNSPLHF; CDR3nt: TGTGCCAGCAGTTTTGGGAATTCACCCCTCCACTTT
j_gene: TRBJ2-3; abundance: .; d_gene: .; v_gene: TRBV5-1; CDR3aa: CASSSRAWDTDTQYF; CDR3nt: TGCGCCAGCAGCTCCAGGGCCTGGGACACAGATACGCAGTATTTT
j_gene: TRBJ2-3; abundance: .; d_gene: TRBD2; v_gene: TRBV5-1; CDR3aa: CASSSYPMSGRATDTQYF; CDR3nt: TGCGCCAGCAGCTCCTACCCGATGAGCGGGAGGGCAACAGATACGCAGTATTTT
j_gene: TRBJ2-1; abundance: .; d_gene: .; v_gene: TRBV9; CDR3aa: CASSDRASSYNEQFF; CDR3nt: TGTGCCAGCAGCGACCGAGCGAGCTCCTACAATGAGCAGTTCTTC
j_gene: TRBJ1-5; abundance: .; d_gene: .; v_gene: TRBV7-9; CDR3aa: CASSQGGFGNQPQHF; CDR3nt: TGTGCCAGCAGTCAAGGCGGGTTCGGCAATCAGCCCCAGCATTTT
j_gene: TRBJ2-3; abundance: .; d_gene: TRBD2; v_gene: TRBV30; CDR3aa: CAWSPSGLAVDTQYF; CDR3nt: TGTGCCTGGAGTCCCTCGGGGCTAGCGGTTGATACGCAGTATTTT
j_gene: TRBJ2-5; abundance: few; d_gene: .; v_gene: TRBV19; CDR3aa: CASRRREANQETQYF; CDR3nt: TGTGCCAGTAGACGAAGGGAAGCAAACCAAGAGACCCAGTACTTC
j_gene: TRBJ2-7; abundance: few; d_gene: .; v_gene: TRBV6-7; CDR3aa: CAGPETVSYEQYF; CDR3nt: TGTGCCGGACCTGAGACAGTCTCCTACGAGCAGTACTTC
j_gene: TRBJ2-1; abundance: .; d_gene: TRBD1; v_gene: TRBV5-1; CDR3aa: CASSLDRGVDEQFF; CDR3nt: TGCGCCAGCAGCCTGGACAGGGGGGTCGATGAGCAGTTCTTC
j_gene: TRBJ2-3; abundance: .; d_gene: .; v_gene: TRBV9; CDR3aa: CASSLWGDTQYF; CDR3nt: TGTGCCAGCAGCCTCTGGGGAGATACGCAGTATTTT
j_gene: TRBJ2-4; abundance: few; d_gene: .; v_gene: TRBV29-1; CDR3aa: CSVRGLYGDIQYF; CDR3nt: TGCAGCGTTCGGGGTTTATATGGGGACATTCAGTACTTC
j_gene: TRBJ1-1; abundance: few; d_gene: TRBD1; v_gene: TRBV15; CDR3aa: CATSQRDYRGVTEAFF; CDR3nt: TGTGCCACCAGCCAGAGAGATTACAGGGGGGTAACTGAAGCTTTCTTT
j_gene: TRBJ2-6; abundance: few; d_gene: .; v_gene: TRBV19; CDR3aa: CASQAAGGANVLTF; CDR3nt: TGTGCCAGCCAAGCTGCGGGAGGGGCCAACGTCCTGACTTTC
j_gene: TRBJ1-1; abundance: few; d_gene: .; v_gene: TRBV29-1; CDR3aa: CSVATGSGTEAFF; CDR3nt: TGCAGCGTTGCTACAGGGTCGGGAACTGAAGCTTTCTTT
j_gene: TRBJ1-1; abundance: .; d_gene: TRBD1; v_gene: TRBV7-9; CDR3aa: CASSSGGQANTEAFF; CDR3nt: TGTGCCAGCAGCTCAGGAGGACAGGCGAACACTGAAGCTTTCTTT
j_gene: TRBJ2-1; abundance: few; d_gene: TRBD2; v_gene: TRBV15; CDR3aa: CATSRLAGIDNEQFF; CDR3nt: TGTGCCACCAGCAGACTAGCGGGGATAGACAATGAGCAGTTCTTC
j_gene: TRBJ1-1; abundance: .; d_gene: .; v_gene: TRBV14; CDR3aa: CASSQWTATEAFF; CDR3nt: TGTGCCAGCAGCCAATGGACAGCGACTGAAGCTTTCTTT
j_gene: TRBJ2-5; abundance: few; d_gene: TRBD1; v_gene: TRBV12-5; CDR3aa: CASGPDRAGETQYF; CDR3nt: TGTGCTAGTGGTCCGGACAGGGCGGGAGAGACCCAGTACTTC
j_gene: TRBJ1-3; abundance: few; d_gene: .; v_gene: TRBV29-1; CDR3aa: CSVHVSSGNTIYF; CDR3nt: TGCAGCGTTCACGTGAGCTCTGGAAACACCATATATTTT
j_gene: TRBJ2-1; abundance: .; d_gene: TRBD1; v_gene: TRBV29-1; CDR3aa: CSDAGTGYDEQFF; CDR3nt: TGCAGCGACGCCGGGACAGGGTACGATGAGCAGTTCTTC
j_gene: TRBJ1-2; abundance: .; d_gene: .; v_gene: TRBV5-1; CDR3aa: CASSLLGEGGYTF; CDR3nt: TGCGCCAGCAGCTTACTCGGGGAGGGTGGCTACACCTTC
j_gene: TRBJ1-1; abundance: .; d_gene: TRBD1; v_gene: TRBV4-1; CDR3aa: CASSQVQGGTEAFF; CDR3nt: TGCGCCAGCAGCCAAGTTCAGGGGGGCACTGAAGCTTTCTTT
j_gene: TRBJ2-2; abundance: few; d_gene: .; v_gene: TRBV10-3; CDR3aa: CAIIKPATGELFF; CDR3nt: TGTGCCATCATTAAACCTGCAACCGGGGAGCTGTTTTTT
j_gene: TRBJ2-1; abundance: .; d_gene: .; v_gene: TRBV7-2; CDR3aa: CASSIPGYNEQFF; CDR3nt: TGTGCCAGCAGCATACCTGGCTACAATGAGCAGTTCTTC
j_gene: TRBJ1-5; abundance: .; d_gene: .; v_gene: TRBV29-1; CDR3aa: CSVVGGGNQPQHF; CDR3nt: TGCAGCGTTGTAGGGGGAGGTAATCAGCCCCAGCATTTT
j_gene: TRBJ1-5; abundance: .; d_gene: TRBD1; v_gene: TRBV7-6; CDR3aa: CASSETSGGWGNQPQHF; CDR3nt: TGTGCCAGCAGCGAAACATCAGGGGGCTGGGGCAATCAGCCCCAGCATTTT
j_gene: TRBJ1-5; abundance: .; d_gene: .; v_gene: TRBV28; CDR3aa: CASSSWLQPQHF; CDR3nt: TGTGCCAGCAGTTCTTGGCTTCAGCCCCAGCATTTT
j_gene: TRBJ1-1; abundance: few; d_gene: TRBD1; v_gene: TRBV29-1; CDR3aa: CSVLRFGQGNTEAFF; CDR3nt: TGCAGCGTTCTTCGATTCGGACAGGGCAACACTGAAGCTTTCTTT
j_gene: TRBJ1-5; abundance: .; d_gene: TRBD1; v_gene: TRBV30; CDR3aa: CAWRRTGERGQPQHF; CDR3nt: TGTGCCTGGAGGCGGACAGGGGAAAGGGGCCAGCCCCAGCATTTT
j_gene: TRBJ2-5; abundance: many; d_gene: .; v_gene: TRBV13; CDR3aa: CASSLSETQYF; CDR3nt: TGTGCCAGCAGCTTATCTGAGACCCAGTACTTC
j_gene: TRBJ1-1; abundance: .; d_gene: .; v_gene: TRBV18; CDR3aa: CASSRSANTEAFF; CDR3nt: TGTGCCAGCTCTCGGTCGGCGAACACTGAAGCTTTCTTT